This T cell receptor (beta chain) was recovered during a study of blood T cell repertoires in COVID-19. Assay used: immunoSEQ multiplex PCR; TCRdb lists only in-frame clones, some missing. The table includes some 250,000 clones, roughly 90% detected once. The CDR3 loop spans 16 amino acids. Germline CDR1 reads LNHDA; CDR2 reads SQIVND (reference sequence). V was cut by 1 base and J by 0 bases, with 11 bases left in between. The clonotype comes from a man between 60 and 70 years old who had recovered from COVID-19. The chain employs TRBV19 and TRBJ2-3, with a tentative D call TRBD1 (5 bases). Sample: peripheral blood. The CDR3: CASSIARGRSTDTQYF. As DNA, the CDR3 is TGTGCCAGTAGTATAGCTAGGGGAAGAAGCACAGATACGCAGTATTTT.